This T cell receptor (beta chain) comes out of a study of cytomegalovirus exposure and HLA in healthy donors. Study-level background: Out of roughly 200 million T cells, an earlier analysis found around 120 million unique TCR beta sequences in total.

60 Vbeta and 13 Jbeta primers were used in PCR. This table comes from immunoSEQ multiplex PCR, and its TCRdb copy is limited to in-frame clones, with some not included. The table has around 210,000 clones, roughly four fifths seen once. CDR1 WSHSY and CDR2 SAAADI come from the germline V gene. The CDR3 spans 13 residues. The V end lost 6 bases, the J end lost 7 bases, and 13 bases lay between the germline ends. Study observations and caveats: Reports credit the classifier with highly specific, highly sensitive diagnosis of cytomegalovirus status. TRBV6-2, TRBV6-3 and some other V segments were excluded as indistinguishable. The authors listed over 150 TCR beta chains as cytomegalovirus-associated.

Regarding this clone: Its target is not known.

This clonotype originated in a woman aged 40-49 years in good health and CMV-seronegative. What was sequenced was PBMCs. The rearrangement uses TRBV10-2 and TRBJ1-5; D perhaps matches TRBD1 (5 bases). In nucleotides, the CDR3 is TGCGCCAGCAGCGCCCAGGGAAGGCAGCCCCAGCATTTT. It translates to CASSAQGRQPQHF.